This entry is about one T cell receptor (beta chain). This sample was taken from a study of blood T cell repertoires in COVID-19. On the study more broadly: Researchers got acute and convalescent COVID-19 samples from the United States, Italy and Spain. Sources were T cells, B-cell-depleted T cells, or PBMCs; the material itself was cDNA or gDNA.

Authors' processing steps: Cell counts per sample came from amplifying reference gene primers. Sequencing used immunoSEQ multiplex PCR; TCRdb keeps in-frame clones, though not all of them. That table furnishes V, J and clone size, whereas the DNA furnished D and trimming. Of some 220,000 clones listed, about nine tenths are singletons. V was pared by 5 bases and J by 5 bases, with 10 bases between. The germline V gene encodes CDR1 SEHNR and CDR2 FQNEAQ (reference sequence). This CDR3 region has 13 residues. The Seattle site enrolled patients during active infection and followed them longitudinally. V gene TRBV7-9 combines with J gene TRBJ1-5, with D possibly being TRBD1 (6 bases). Sequencing input: peripheral blood. This receptor was identified in a young man with COVID-19, enrolled during active disease. CDR3 DNA sequence: TGTGCCAGCAGCGTCTCAGGGGATCAGCCCCAGCATTTT. Translation gives CASSVSGDQPQHF. The full variable domain, completed using reference TRBV7-9 and TRBJ1-5, is DTGVSQNPRHKITKRGQNVTFRCDPISEHNRLYWYRQTLGQGPEFLTYFQNEAQLEKSRLLSDRFSAERPKGSFSTLEIQRTEQGDSAMYLCASSVSGDQPQHFGDGTRLSIL.